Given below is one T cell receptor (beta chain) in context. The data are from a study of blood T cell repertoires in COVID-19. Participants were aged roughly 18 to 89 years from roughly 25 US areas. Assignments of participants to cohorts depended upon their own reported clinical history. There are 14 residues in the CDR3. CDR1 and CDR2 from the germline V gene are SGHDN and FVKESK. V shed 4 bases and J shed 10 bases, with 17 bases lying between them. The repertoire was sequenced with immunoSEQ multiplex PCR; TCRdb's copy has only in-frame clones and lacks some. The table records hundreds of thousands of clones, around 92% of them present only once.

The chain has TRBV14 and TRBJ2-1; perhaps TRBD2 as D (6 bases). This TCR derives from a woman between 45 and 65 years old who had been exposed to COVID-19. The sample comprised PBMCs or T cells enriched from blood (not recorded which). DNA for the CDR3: TGTGCCAGCAGCCCCCCGGGGGTCCTTTCCGAGCAGTTCTTC. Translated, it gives CASSPPGVLSEQFF.